Detailed here is one TCR beta chain. One end of the junction does not line up with germline, which may come from a read error. Localized lung adenocarcinoma, a non-small cell lung cancer, affected the donors. TCRdb reanalysed the PCR reads using MiXCR and keeps one entry per CDR3 protein. The data show 25,000 or so distinct CDR3 sequences, with around 50% seen just once and over 20% held by the top ten. The data are from a study of CD4 and CD8 cells across lung adenocarcinoma regions. The CDR3 sequence is 16 residues long. From germline, CDR1 is MNHNS and CDR2 SASEGT. The rearrangement links TRBV6-1 to TRBJ2-1; no firm D call. This receptor was obtained from a male donor with lung adenocarcinoma. The CD4 and CD8 labels of this study may be unreliable. Sequences were obtained from CD4+ T cells from the center of a lung tumor. The CDR3 loop is CASSVPQARSENEQYF. As DNA, the CDR3 is TGTGCCAGCAGTGTCCCGCAGGCTAGGAGTGAAAATGAGCAGTATTTC.